This T cell receptor beta chain is drawn from a study of blood T cells in healthy people across ages. Turning to the study itself: When template switching was applied, about one barcoded beta molecule was captured per two T cells.

A few counts support this clonotype. Donors were systemically healthy Caucasian individuals from Russia aged about 6 to 90 years. For the second PCR, which ran for roughly 6 to 12 cycles, a sample-barcoded 5' primer and a J-beta primer mix were used. TCRdb fed the 5' RACE reads into MiXCR, producing one record per CDR3 protein. The sample records 650,000 to 1,000,000 distinct CDR3 sequences, around 36% being singletons. Per the germline V gene, CDR1 is SGHTA and CDR2 is FQGNSA. V shed 7 bases and J shed 8 bases, with 11 bases lying between them. The CDR3 has 12 residues. The sequence was obtained from a man younger than 35 in good health. The source material was blood. V gene TRBV7-2 combines with J gene TRBJ1-4; no reliable D call. The CDR3 DNA sequence: TGTGCCAGCACCCGCCCGCGAGAAAAACTGTTTTTT. Protein product: CASTRPREKLFF.